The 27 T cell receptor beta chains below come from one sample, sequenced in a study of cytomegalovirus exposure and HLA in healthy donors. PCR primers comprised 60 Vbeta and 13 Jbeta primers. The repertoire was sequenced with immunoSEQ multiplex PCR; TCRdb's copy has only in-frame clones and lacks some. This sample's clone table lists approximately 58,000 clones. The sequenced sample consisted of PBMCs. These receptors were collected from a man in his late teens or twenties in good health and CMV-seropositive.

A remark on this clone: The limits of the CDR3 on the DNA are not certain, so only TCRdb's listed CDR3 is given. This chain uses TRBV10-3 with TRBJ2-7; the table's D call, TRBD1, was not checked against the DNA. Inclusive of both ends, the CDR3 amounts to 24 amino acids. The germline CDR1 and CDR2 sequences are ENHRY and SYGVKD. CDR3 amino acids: CAIRTGTGGTSSTSGPDRWYEQYF.

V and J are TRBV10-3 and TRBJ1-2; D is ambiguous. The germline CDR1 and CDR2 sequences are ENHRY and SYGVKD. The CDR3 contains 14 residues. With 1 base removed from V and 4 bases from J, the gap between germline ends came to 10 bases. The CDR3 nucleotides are TGTGCCATCAGTGAGTTCGGCGGAGCCTATGGCTACACCTTC. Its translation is CAISEFGGAYGYTF.

CDR3 DNA sequence: TGTGCCAGCAGAGTAGACAGGGGGACAGATACGCAGTATTTT. Translation gives CASRVDRGTDTQYF. The chain joins TRBV2 to TRBJ2-3; 9 nucleotides line up with TRBD1. V was clipped by 6 bases and J by 3 bases; unmatched bases: 4. Germline CDR1 and CDR2: SNHLY and FYNNEI. The CDR3 extends over 14 amino acids.

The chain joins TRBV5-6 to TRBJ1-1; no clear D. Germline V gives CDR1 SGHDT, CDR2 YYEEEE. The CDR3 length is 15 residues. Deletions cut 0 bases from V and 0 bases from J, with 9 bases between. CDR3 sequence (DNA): TGTGCCAGCAGCTTGGGGCAGGAACTGAACACTGAAGCTTTCTTT. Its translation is CASSLGQELNTEAFF.

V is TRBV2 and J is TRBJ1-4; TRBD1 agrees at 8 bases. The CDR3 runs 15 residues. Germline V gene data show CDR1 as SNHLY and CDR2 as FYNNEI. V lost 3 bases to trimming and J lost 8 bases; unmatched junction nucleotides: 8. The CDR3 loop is CASSEGTGGREKLFF. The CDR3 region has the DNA TGTGCCAGCAGTGAGGGTACAGGGGGAAGGGAAAAACTGTTTTTT.

The chain's CDR3 is CAWSVLAVHNEQFF. The CDR3 DNA sequence: TGTGCCTGGAGTGTACTAGCGGTACACAATGAGCAGTTCTTC. This sequence joins TRBV30 and TRBJ2-1; 8 nucleotides match TRBD2. The ends lost 0 bases at V and 5 bases at J; junction bases unmatched: 3. This CDR3 is 14 amino acids long. Per germline, CDR1 GTSNPN and CDR2 SVGIG (reference sequence). The variable domain in full, completed from reference TRBV30 and TRBJ2-1, reads SQTIHQWPATLVQPVGSPLSLECTVEGTSNPNLYWYRQAAGRGLQLLFYSVGIGQISSEVPQNLSASRPQDRQFILSSKKLLLSDSGFYLCAWSVLAVHNEQFFGPGTRLTVL.

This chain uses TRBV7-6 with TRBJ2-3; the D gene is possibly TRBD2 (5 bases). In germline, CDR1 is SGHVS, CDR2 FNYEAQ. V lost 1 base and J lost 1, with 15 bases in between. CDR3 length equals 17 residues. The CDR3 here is CASSLVWAGLGTDTQYF. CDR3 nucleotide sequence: TGTGCCAGCAGCTTAGTATGGGCGGGCCTGGGCACAGATACGCAGTATTTT.

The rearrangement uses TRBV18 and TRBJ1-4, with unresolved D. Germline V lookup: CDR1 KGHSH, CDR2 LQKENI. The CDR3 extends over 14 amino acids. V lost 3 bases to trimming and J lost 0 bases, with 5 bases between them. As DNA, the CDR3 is TGTGCCAGCTCACCGGGCTCAACTAATGAAAAACTGTTTTTT. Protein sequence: CASSPGSTNEKLFF.

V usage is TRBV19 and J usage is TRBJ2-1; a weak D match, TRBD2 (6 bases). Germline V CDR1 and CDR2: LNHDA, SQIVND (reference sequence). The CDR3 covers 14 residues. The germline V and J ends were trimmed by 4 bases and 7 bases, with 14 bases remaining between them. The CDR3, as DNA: TGTGCCAGTAGTACCCAGCGGGCTGGTAATGAGCAGTTCTTC. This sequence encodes CASSTQRAGNEQFF.

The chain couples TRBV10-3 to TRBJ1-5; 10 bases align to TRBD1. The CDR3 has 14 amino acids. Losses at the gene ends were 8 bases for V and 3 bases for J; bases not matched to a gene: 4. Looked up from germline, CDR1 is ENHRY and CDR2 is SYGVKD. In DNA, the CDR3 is TGTGCCATCGGGACAGGGGATGTCAATCAGCCCCAGCATTTT. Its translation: CAIGTGDVNQPQHF.

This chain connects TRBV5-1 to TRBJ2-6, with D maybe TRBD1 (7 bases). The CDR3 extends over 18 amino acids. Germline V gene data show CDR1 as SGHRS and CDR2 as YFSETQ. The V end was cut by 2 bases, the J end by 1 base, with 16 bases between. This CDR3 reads CASSLIGRGESGANVLTF. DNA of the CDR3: TGCGCCAGCAGCTTAATAGGCAGGGGGGAATCTGGGGCCAACGTCCTGACTTTC. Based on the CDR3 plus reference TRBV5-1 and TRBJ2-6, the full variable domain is KAGVTQTPRYLIKTRGQQVTLSCSPISGHRSVSWYQQTPGQGLQFLFEYFSETQRNKGNFPGRFSGRQFSNSRSEMNVSTLELGDSALYLCASSLIGRGESGANVLTFGAGSRLTVL.

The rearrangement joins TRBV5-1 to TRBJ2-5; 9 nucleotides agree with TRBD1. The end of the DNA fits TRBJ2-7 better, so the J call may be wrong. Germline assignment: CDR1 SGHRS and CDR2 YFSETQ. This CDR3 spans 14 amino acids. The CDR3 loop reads CASSWGTGNYEQYF. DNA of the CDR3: TGCGCCAGCAGCTGGGGGACAGGGAACTACGAGCAGTACTTC.

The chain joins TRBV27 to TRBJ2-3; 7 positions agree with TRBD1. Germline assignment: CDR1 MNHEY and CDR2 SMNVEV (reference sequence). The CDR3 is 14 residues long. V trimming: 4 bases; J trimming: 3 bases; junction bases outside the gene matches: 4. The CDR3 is CASSSRGRTDTQYF. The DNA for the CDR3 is TGTGCCAGCAGTTCGAGGGGGCGTACAGATACGCAGTATTTT.

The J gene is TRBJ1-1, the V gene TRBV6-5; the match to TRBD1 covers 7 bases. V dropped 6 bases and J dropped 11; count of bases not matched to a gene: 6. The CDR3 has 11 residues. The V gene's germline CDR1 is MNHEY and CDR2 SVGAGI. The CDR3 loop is CASRMGQRAFF. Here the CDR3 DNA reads TGTGCCAGCAGGATGGGACAGAGGGCTTTCTTT.

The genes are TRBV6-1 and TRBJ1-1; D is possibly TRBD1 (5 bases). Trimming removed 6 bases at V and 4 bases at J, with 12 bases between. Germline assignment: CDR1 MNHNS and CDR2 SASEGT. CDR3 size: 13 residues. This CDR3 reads CASRRGASTEAFF. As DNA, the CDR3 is TGTGCCAGCAGGCGTGGGGCGAGCACTGAAGCTTTCTTT.

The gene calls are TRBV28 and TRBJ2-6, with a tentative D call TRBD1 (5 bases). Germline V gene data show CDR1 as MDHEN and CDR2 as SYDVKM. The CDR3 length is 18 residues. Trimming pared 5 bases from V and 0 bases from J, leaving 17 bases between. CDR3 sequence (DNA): TGTGCCAGCAGTCAACAGGCGGTCCGGTTCTCTGGGGCCAACGTCCTGACTTTC. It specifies CASSQQAVRFSGANVLTF.

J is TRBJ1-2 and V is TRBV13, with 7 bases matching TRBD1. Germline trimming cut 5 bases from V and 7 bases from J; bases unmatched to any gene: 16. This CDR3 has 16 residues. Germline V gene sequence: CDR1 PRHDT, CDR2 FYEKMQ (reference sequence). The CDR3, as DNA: TGTGCCAGCAGCCAAGTCCCCAGGACAGGCGTAACTGGCTACACCTTC. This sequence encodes CASSQVPRTGVTGYTF.

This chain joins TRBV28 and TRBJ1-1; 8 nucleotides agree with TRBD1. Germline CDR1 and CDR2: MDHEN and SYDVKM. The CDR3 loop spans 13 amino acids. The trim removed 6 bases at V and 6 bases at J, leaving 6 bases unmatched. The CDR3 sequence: CASRGQGLAEAFF. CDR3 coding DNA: TGTGCCAGCAGAGGACAGGGATTAGCTGAAGCTTTCTTT.

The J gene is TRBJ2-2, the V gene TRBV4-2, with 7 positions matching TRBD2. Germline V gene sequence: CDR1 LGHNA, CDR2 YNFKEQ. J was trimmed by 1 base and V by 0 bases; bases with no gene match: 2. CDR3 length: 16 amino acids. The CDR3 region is CASSQEAGVNTGELFF. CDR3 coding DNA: TGTGCCAGCAGCCAAGAGGCGGGGGTGAACACCGGGGAGCTGTTTTTT.

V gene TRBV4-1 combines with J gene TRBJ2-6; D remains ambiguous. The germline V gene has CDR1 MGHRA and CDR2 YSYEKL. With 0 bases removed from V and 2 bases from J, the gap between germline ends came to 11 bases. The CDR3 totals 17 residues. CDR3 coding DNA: TGCGCCAGCAGCCAAGATAGCCTACTTACTGGGGCCAACGTCCTGACTTTC. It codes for CASSQDSLLTGANVLTF.

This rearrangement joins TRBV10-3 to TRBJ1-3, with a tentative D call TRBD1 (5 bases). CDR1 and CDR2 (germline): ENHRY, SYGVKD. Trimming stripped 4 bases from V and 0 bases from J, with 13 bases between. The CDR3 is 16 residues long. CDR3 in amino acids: CAISGGAVRSGNTIYF. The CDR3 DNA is TGTGCCATCAGTGGCGGGGCAGTTCGCTCTGGAAACACCATATATTTT.

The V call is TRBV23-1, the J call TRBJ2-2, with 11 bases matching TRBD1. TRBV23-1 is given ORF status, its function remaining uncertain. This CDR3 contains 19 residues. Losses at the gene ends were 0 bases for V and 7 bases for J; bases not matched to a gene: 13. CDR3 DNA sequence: TGCGCCAGCAGTCAATCCCCCGGGACAGGGGGGCTCCTGGTCGGGGAGCTGTTTTTT. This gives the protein CASSQSPGTGGLLVGELFF.

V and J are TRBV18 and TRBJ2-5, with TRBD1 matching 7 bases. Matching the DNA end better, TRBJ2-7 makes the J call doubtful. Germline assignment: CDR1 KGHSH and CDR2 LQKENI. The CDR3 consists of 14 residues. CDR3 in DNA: TGTGCCAGCTCCTACAGGGGATCCAACTACGAGCAGTACTTC. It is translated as CASSYRGSNYEQYF.

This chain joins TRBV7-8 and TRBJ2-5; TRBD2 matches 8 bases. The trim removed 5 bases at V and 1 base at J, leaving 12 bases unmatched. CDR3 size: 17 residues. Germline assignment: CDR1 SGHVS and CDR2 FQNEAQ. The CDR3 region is CASSPRVSSGTQETQYF. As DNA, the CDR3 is TGTGCCAGCAGCCCCCGTGTTAGTAGCGGGACCCAAGAGACCCAGTACTTC.

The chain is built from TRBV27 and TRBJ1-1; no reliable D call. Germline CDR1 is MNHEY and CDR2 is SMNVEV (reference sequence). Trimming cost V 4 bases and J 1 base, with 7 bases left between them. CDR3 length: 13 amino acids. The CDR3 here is CASSSYSNTEAFF. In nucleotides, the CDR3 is TGTGCCAGCAGTTCTTACTCGAACACTGAAGCTTTCTTT.

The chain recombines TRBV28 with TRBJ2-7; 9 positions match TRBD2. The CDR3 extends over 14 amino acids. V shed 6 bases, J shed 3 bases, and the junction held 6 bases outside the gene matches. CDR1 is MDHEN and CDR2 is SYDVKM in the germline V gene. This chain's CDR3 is CASRSGLANYEQYF. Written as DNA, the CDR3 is TGTGCCAGCAGATCGGGACTAGCTAACTACGAGCAGTACTTC.

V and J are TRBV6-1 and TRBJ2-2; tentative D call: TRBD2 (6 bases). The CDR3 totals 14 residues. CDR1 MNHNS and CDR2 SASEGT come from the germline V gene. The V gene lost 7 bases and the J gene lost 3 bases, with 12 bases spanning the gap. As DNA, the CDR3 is TGTGCCAGCAAGGGACTCACAGACACCGGGGAGCTGTTTTTT. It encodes CASKGLTDTGELFF.